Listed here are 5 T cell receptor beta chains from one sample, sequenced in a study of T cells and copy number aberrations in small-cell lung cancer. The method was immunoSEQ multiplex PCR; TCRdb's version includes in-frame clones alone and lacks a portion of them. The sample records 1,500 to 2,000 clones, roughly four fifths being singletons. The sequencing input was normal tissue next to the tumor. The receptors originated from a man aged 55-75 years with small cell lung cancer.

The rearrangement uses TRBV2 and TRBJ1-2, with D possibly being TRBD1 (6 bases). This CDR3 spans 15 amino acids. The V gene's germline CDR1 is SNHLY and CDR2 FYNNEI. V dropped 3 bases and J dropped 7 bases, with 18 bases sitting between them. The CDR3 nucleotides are TGTGCCAGCAGTGATGGCCGGGGGCCTTCACTTGGCTACACCTTC. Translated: CASSDGRGPSLGYTF.

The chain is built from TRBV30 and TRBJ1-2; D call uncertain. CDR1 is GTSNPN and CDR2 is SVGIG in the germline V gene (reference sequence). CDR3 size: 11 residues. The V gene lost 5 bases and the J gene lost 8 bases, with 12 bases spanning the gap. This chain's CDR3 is CAWRRAGGYTF. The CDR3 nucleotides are TGTGCCTGGCGACGGGCCGGCGGCTACACCTTC.

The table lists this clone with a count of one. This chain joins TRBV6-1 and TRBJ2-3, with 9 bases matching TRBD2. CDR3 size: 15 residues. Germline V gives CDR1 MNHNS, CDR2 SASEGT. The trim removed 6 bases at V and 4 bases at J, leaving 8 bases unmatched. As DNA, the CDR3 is TGTGCCAGCAGGGACGGCGGGGGGGAGGCAGATACGCAGTATTTT. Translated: CASRDGGGEADTQYF.

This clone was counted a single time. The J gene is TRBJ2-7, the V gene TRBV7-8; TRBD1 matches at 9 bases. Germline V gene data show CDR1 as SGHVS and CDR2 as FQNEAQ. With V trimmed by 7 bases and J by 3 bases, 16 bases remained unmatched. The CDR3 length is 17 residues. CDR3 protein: CASTPAPPGQGIYEQYF. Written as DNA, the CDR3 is TGTGCCAGCACCCCAGCCCCACCGGGACAGGGAATCTACGAGCAGTACTTC.

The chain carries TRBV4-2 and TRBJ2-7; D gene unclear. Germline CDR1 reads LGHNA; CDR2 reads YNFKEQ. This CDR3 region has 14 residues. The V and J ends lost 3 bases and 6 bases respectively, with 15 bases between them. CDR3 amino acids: CASSQETRLGEQYF. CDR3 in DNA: TGTGCCAGCAGCCAGGAGACCAGATTGGGCGAGCAGTACTTC.